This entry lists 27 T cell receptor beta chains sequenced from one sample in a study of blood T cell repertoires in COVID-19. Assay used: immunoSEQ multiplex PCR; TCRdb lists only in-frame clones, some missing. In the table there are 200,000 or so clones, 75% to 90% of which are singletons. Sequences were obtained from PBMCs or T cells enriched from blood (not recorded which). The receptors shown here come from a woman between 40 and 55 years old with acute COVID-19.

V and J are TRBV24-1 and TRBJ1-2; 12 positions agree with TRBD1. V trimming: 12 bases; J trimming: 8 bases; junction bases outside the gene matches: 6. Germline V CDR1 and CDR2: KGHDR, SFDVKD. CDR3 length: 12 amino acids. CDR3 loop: CAAGTGGDGYTF. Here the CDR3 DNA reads TGTGCCGCCGGGACAGGGGGCGACGGCTACACCTTC.

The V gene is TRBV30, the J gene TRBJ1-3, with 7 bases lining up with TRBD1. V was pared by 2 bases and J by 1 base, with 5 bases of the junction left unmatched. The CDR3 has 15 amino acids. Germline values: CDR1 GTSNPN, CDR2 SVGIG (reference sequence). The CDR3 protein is CAWSRRGLSGNTIYF. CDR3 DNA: TGTGCCTGGAGTCGAAGGGGGCTATCTGGAAACACCATATATTTT.

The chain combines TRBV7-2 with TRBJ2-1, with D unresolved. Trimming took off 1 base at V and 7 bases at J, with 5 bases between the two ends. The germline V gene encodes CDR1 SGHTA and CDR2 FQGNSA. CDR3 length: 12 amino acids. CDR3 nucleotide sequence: TGTGCCAGCAGCTTAGGAGCGAATGAGCAGTTCTTC. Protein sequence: CASSLGANEQFF.

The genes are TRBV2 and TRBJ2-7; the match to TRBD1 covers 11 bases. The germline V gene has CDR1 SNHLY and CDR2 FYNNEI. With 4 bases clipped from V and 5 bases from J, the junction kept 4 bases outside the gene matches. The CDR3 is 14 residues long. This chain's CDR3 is CASSVGTGGHEQYV. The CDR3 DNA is TGTGCCAGCAGTGTAGGGACAGGGGGGCACGAGCAGTACGTC.

CDR3 coding DNA: TGTGCCAGCTCACCACCGACTGGACAGTTCACTGAAGCTTTCTTT. This codes for CASSPPTGQFTEAFF. The chain joins TRBV18 to TRBJ1-1; D is possibly TRBD1 (6 bases). Trimming cost V 0 bases and J 4 bases, with 12 bases left between them. The CDR3 covers 15 residues. Looked up from germline, CDR1 is KGHSH and CDR2 is LQKENI.

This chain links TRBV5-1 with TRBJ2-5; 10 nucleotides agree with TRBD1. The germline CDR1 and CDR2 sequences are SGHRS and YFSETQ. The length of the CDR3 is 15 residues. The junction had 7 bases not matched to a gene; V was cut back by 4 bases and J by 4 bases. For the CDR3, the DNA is TGCGCCAGCAGCCCGGGACAGGGGAATAGAGAGACCCAGTACTTC. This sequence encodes CASSPGQGNRETQYF.

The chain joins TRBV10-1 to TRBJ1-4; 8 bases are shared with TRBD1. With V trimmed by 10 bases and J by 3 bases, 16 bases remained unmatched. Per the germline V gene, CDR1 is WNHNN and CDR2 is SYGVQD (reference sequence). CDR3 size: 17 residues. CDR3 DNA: TGCGCCAAAACTGGACAGGGTAAGGGGTTGGCTAATGAAAAACTGTTTTTT. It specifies CAKTGQGKGLANEKLFF.

CDR3 protein: CASSPRGTGGTEAFF. The CDR3 region has the DNA TGCGCCAGCAGCCCGAGGGGGACAGGGGGAACTGAAGCTTTCTTT. The chain employs TRBV5-1 and TRBJ1-1; TRBD1 matches at 11 bases. In germline, CDR1 is SGHRS, CDR2 YFSETQ. With V trimmed by 4 bases and J by 5 bases, 7 bases remained unmatched. This CDR3 has 15 amino acids.

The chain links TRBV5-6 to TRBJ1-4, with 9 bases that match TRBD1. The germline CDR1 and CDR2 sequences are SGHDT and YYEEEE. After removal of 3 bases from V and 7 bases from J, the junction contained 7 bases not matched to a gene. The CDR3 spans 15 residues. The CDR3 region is CASSSVQGAGEKLFF. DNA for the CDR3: TGTGCCAGCAGCTCTGTACAGGGGGCGGGTGAAAAACTGTTTTTT. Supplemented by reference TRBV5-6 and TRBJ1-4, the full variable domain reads DAGVTQSPTHLIKTRGQQVTLRCSPKSGHDTVSWYQQALGQGPQFIFQYYEEEERQRGNFPDRFSGHQFPNYSSELNVNALLLGDSALYLCASSSVQGAGEKLFFGSGTQLSVL.

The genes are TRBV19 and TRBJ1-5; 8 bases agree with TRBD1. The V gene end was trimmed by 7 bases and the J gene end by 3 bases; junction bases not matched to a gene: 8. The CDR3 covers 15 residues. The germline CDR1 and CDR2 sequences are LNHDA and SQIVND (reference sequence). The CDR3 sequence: CASTDDRGYNQPQHF. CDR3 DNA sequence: TGTGCCAGTACTGATGACAGGGGTTACAATCAGCCCCAGCATTTT.

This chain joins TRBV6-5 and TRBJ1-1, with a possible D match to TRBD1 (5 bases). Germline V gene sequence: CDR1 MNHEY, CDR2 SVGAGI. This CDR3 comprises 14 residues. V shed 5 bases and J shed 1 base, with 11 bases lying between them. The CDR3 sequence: CASSKRQRNTEAFF. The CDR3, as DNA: TGTGCCAGCAGTAAGCGACAGAGGAACACTGAAGCTTTCTTT.

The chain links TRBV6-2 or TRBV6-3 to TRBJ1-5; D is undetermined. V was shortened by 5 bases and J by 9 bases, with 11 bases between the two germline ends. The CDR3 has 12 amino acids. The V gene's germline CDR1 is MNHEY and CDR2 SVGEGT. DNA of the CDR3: TGTGCCAGCAGTCGCGAGGCCTCGCCCCAGCATTTT. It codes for CASSREASPQHF.

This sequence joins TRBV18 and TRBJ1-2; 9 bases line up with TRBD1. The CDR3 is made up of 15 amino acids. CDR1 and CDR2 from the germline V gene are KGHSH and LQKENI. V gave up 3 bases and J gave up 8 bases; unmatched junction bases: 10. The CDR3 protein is CASSPRTGAFWGYTF. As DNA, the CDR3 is TGTGCCAGCTCACCCAGGACAGGGGCCTTCTGGGGCTACACCTTC.

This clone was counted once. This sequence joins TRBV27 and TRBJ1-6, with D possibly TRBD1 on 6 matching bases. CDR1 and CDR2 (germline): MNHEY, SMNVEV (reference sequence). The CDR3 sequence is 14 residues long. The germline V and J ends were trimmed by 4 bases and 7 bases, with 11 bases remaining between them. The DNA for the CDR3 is TGTGCCAGCAGTTCTTACAGGGAGAATTCACCCCTCCACTTT. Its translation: CASSSYRENSPLHF.

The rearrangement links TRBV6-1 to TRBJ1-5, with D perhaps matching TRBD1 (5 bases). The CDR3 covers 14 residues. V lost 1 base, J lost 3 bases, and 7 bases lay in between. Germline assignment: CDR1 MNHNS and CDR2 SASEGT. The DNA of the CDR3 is TGTGCCAGCAGTGAAGGACAGCCCAATCAGCCCCAGCATTTT. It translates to CASSEGQPNQPQHF.

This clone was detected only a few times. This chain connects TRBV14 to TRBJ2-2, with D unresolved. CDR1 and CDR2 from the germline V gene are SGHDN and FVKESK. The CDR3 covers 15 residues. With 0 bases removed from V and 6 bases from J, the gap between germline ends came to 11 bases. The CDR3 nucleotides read TGTGCCAGCAGCCAAGACCTTAGGCGGCCCGGGGAGCTGTTTTTT. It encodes CASSQDLRRPGELFF.

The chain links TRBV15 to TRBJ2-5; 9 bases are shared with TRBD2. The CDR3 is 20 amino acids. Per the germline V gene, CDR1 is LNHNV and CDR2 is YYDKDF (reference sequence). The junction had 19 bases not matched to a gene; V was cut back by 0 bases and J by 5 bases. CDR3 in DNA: TGTGCCACCAGCAGAGAATGGTATAGCGGGGGTTCCATTGGATTGGAGACCCAGTACTTC. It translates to CATSREWYSGGSIGLETQYF.

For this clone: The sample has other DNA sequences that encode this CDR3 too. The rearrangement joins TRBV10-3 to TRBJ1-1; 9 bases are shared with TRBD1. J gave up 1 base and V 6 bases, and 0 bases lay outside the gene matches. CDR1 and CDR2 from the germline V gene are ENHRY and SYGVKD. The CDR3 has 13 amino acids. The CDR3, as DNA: TGTGCCATCAGGGGACAGGGGAACACTGAAGCTTTCTTT. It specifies CAIRGQGNTEAFF.

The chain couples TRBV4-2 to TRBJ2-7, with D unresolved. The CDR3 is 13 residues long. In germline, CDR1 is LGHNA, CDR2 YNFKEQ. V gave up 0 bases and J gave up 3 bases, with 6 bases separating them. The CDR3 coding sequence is TGTGCCAGCAGCCAAGATCTGCGCTACGAGCAGTACTTC. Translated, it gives CASSQDLRYEQYF.

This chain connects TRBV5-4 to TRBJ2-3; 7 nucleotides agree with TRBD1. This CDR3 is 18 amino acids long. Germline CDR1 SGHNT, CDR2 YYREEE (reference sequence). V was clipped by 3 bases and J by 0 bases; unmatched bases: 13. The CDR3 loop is CASSSPGQIASSTDTQYF. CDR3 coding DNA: TGTGCCAGCAGCTCCCCGGGACAGATAGCATCTAGCACAGATACGCAGTATTTT.

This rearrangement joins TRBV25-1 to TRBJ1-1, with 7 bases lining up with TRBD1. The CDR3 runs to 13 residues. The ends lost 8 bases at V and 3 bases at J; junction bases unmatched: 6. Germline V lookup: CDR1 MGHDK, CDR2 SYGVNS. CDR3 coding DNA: TGTGCCAGCGAACCCAGGGGGTACACTGAAGCTTTCTTT. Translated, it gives CASEPRGYTEAFF.

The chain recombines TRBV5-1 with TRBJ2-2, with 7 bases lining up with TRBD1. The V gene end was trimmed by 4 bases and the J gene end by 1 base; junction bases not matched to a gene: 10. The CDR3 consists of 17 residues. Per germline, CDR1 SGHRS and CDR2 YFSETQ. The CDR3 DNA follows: TGCGCCAGCAGCACTATAAACAGGGGTTTGAACACCGGGGAGCTGTTTTTT. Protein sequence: CASSTINRGLNTGELFF. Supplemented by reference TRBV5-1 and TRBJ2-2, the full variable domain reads KAGVTQTPRYLIKTRGQQVTLSCSPISGHRSVSWYQQTPGQGLQFLFEYFSETQRNKGNFPGRFSGRQFSNSRSEMNVSTLELGDSALYLCASSTINRGLNTGELFFGEGSRLTVL.

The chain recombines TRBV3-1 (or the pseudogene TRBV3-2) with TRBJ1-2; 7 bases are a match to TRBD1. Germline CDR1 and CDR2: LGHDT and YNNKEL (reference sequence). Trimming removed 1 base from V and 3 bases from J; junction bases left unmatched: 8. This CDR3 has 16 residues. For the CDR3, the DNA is TGTGCCAGCAGCCAAGGACAGTTAACAGGGGACTATGGCTACACCTTC. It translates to CASSQGQLTGDYGYTF.

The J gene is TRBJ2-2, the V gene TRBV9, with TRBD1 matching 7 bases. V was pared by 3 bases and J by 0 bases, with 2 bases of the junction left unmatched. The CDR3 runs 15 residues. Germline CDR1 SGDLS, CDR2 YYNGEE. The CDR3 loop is CASSARGSNTGELFF. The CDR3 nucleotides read TGTGCCAGCAGCGCCAGGGGGTCGAACACCGGGGAGCTGTTTTTT.

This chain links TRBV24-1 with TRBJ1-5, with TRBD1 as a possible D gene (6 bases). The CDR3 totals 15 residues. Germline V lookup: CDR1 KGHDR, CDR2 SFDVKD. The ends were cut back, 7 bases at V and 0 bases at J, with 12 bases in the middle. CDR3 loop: CATRAGTLSNQPQHF. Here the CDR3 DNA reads TGTGCCACCAGAGCCGGGACACTTAGCAATCAGCCCCAGCATTTT.

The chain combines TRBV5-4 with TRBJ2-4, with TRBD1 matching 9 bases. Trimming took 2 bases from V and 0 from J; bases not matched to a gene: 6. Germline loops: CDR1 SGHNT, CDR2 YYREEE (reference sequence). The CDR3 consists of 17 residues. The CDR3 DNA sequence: TGTGCCAGCAGCTTTAGGACAGGGGCCATAGCCAAAAACATTCAGTACTTC. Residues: CASSFRTGAIAKNIQYF.

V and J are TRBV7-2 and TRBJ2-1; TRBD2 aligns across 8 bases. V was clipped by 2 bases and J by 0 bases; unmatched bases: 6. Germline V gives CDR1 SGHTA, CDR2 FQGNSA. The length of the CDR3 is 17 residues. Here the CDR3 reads CASSLSFGGASYNEQFF. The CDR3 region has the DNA TGTGCCAGCAGCTTATCTTTCGGGGGGGCCTCCTACAATGAGCAGTTCTTC.